Following are 27 T cell receptor beta chains from one sample sequenced in a study of human T cells and chemical hapten exposure. TCRdb reprocessed the RACE reads with MiXCR, giving one entry per CDR3 protein. The table records 40,000 to 50,000 distinct CDR3 sequences, 3% to 4% of them present only once. Time point defined: patch test 1, 2 weeks after DPC sensitization. Treatment noted: therapeutic diphenylcyclopropenone sensitization with weekly scalp DPC. It was from unfractionated whole blood that total RNA was extracted. Sample: whole blood, taken in connection with sensitization to the hapten diphenylcyclopropenone (DPC). These receptors all come from a man aged 50 to 59 with alopecia areata. Some clones in this sample may be carry-over from other donors' samples.

There are many counts of this clonotype. V gene TRBV14 combines with J gene TRBJ1-1, with D tentatively TRBD1 (5 bases). Trimming took off 4 bases at V and 10 bases at J, with 16 bases between the two ends. The CDR3 consists of 13 residues. Germline CDR1 is SGHDN and CDR2 is FVKESK. The CDR3 loop reads CASSPGRGYGAFF. CDR3 nucleotide sequence: TGTGCCAGCAGCCCCGGAAGGGGTTACGGAGCTTTCTTT.

This clonotype has at least ten counts. The rearrangement uses TRBV11-2 and TRBJ2-3; tentatively, D is TRBD2 (6 bases). This CDR3 has 14 residues. Germline loops: CDR1 SGHAT, CDR2 FQNNGV. V was pared by 1 base and J by 2 bases, with 7 bases between. CDR3 bases: TGTGCCAGCAGCTTAGGCGGGGACACAGATACGCAGTATTTT. It translates to CASSLGGDTDTQYF.

This clonotype occurred many times. The chain has TRBV9 and TRBJ2-2; a weak D match, TRBD1 (6 bases). This CDR3 is built from 15 residues. CDR1 is SGDLS, CDR2 YYNGEE, per germline. Deletions cut 0 bases from V and 4 bases from J, with 10 bases between. The CDR3 spells CASSVVGASTGELFF. The CDR3 DNA is TGTGCCAGCAGCGTAGTGGGGGCTTCCACCGGGGAGCTGTTTTTT.

This clonotype showed up many times. The genes are TRBV20-1 and TRBJ2-7; TRBD2 matches 9 bases. The V gene end was trimmed by 4 bases and the J gene end by 5 bases; junction bases not matched to a gene: 6. The V gene's germline CDR1 is DFQATT and CDR2 SNEGSKA (reference sequence). CDR3 length: 13 residues. The CDR3: CSAMRASGDEQYF. DNA for the CDR3: TGCAGTGCTATGAGGGCTAGCGGGGACGAGCAGTACTTC.

This clonotype turned up a few times. The chain couples TRBV5-5 to TRBJ2-5, with D possibly TRBD2 on 6 matching bases. Germline V lookup: CDR1 SGHKS, CDR2 YYEKEE (reference sequence). V lost 3 bases and J lost 2, with 14 bases in between. The CDR3 is 15 amino acids. This CDR3 reads CASSSLANPQETQYF. The CDR3 coding sequence is TGTGCCAGCAGCTCGCTAGCGAACCCTCAAGAGACCCAGTACTTC.

Many counts were recorded for this clonotype. This rearrangement joins TRBV20-1 to TRBJ2-1; 8 bases agree with TRBD2. The CDR3 has 14 amino acids. The J segment lost 1 base and the V segment lost 6 bases, leaving 5 bases of the junction unmatched. The germline CDR1 and CDR2 sequences are DFQATT and SNEGSKA (reference sequence). CDR3 coding DNA: TGCAGTGCGGCACTAGCGGAATCCTACAATGAGCAGTTCTTC. Its translation: CSAALAESYNEQFF.

This chain joins TRBV12-3 or TRBV12-4 and TRBJ2-1; no clear D gene. There are 13 residues in the CDR3. V was shortened by 1 base and J by 6 bases, with 7 bases between the two germline ends. The DNA of the CDR3 is TGTGCCAGCAGTTTAGAGACAATCAATGAGCAGTTCTTC. Protein sequence: CASSLETINEQFF.

This clonotype was detected many times. V usage is TRBV12-3 or TRBV12-4 and J usage is TRBJ1-6; TRBD1 might be the D (5 bases). The CDR3 is made up of 17 amino acids. With 3 bases removed from V and 4 bases from J, the gap between germline ends came to 16 bases. DNA of the CDR3: TGTGCCAGCAGTTTGATTGGAGGAGGGGCTTATAATTCACCCCTCCACTTT. Amino acids: CASSLIGGGAYNSPLHF.

This clonotype was counted ten times or more. This chain connects TRBV19 to TRBJ2-1; D call uncertain. With 1 base removed from V and 0 bases from J, the gap between germline ends came to 7 bases. This CDR3 is 15 amino acids long. Per the germline V gene, CDR1 is LNHDA and CDR2 is SQIVND (reference sequence). The CDR3 protein is CASSIGPSSYNEQFF. CDR3 coding DNA: TGTGCCAGTAGTATAGGACCGTCCTCCTACAATGAGCAGTTCTTC.

The chain employs TRBV19 and TRBJ2-3; 10 bases line up with TRBD1. V trimming: 5 bases; J trimming: 1 base; junction bases outside the gene matches: 6. The CDR3 is made up of 16 amino acids. Per the germline V gene, CDR1 is LNHDA and CDR2 is SQIVND (reference sequence). The CDR3 here is CASSLRGQGGTDTQYF. Here the CDR3 DNA reads TGTGCCAGTAGTTTACGCGGACAGGGGGGCACAGATACGCAGTATTTT.

There are a few counts of this clonotype. The V call is TRBV11-2, the J call TRBJ1-1; no clear D. The CDR3 totals 14 residues. V was cut by 6 bases and J by 1 base, with 12 bases left in between. The germline V gene encodes CDR1 SGHAT and CDR2 FQNNGV. CDR3 bases: TGTGCCAGCAGTATGGTCCCCTCGAACACTGAAGCTTTCTTT. Translation: CASSMVPSNTEAFF.

The sample holds many counts of this clonotype. The CDR3 reads CASLDGTAYTQYF. The CDR3 DNA reads TGTGCCAGCTTAGACGGGACAGCCTATACGCAGTATTTT. V usage is TRBV28 and J usage is TRBJ2-3; 7 nucleotides align to TRBD1. The CDR3 covers 13 residues. Looked up from germline, CDR1 is MDHEN and CDR2 is SYDVKM. Trimming took 8 bases from V and 7 from J; bases not matched to a gene: 9.

This clonotype showed up many times. The V and J genes are TRBV4-1 and TRBJ2-4; TRBD2 matches at 14 bases. CDR1 MGHRA and CDR2 YSYEKL come from the germline V gene. The V segment lost 0 bases and the J segment 1 base; nucleotides outside the gene matches: 8. This CDR3 is built from 20 residues. CDR3: CASSQDPPGLAGVAKNIQYF. The DNA of the CDR3 is TGCGCCAGCAGCCAAGATCCCCCGGGACTAGCGGGAGTGGCCAAAAACATTCAGTACTTC.

This clonotype was seen at least ten times. The CDR3, as DNA: TGCAGTGCAAAACAGGGGAGGAACCAAGAGACCCAGTACTTC. Protein product: CSAKQGRNQETQYF. This sequence joins TRBV20-1 and TRBJ2-5; D might be TRBD1 (7 bases). Germline CDR1 reads DFQATT; CDR2 reads SNEGSKA (reference sequence). Trimming took off 6 bases at V and 0 bases at J, with 14 bases between the two ends. This CDR3 has 14 residues.

This clonotype was recorded at least ten times. V gene TRBV5-4 combines with J gene TRBJ2-6, with a possible D match to TRBD2 (6 bases). Trimming took off 2 bases at V and 4 bases at J, with 10 bases between the two ends. Germline values: CDR1 SGHNT, CDR2 YYREEE (reference sequence). CDR3 length: 15 amino acids. The DNA for the CDR3 is TGTGCCAGCAGCTTTGGAGGGGCCGGGGCCAACGTCCTGACTTTC. Protein sequence: CASSFGGAGANVLTF. Filled out from reference TRBV5-4 and TRBJ2-6, the complete variable domain reads ETGVTQSPTHLIKTRGQQVTLRCSSQSGHNTVSWYQQALGQGPQFIFQYYREEENGRGNFPPRFSGLQFPNYSSELNVNALELDDSALYLCASSFGGAGANVLTFGAGSRLTVL.

This clonotype has ten or more counts. The chain recombines TRBV5-1 with TRBJ2-7; 8 bases are shared with TRBD1. The CDR3 runs 14 residues. Germline V CDR1 and CDR2: SGHRS, YFSETQ. Trimming removed 4 bases from V and 3 bases from J; junction bases left unmatched: 6. The DNA for the CDR3 is TGCGCCAGCAGCCCAGGACAGGGAATCTACGAGCAGTACTTC. This translates into CASSPGQGIYEQYF.

The sample holds many counts of this clonotype. J is TRBJ1-1 and V is TRBV28, with TRBD1 as a possible D gene (5 bases). Germline-derived CDR1 and CDR2 are MDHEN and SYDVKM. Between the trimmed V and J ends, which lost 3 bases and 0 bases, there was a span of 8 bases. The CDR3 is 14 residues long. CDR3 loop: CASSLGDLNTEAFF. The CDR3 nucleotides are TGTGCCAGCAGTTTGGGGGATTTGAACACTGAAGCTTTCTTT. Filled out from reference TRBV28 and TRBJ1-1, the complete variable domain reads DVKVTQSSRYLVKRTGEKVFLECVQDMDHENMFWYRQDPGLGLRLIYFSYDVKMKEKGDIPEGYSVSREKKERFSLILESASTNQTSMYLCASSLGDLNTEAFFGQGTRLTVV.

There are many counts of this clonotype. The junction departs from the called germline gene at one end, perhaps through a read error. In DNA form, the CDR3 reads TGTGCTAGCAGCCCTGGGGGAGGGGGCTCCTACAATGAGCAGTTCTTC. Translated, it gives CASSPGGGGSYNEQFF. The rearrangement uses TRBV7-7 and TRBJ2-1, with D tentatively TRBD2 (7 bases). CDR1 and CDR2 from the germline V gene are SSHAT and FNYEAQ (reference sequence). The CDR3 is made up of 16 amino acids.

The chain joins TRBV6-1 to TRBJ2-3; no definite D call. V was clipped by 6 bases and J by 2 bases, with 6 bases between them. Germline V gene data show CDR1 as MNHNS and CDR2 as SASEGT. CDR3 size: 12 residues. CDR3 residues: CASSENTDTQYF. The CDR3 region has the DNA TGTGCCAGCAGCGAGAACACAGATACGCAGTATTTT.

This clonotype appeared many times. The junction departs from the called germline gene at one end, perhaps through a read error. The chain carries TRBV7-9 and TRBJ1-4, with 8 bases that match TRBD1. The CDR3 runs to 12 residues. Germline CDR1 is SEHNR and CDR2 is FQNEAQ (reference sequence). CDR3 sequence: CASSLLGRDRLF. In DNA form, the CDR3 reads TGTGCCAGCAGCTTATTAGGTCGGGACAGGCTTTTT.

This clonotype was counted between two and nine times. The chain links TRBV5-4 to TRBJ2-5, with TRBD2 matching 11 bases. Trimming removed 3 bases from V and 5 bases from J; junction bases left unmatched: 6. The length of the CDR3 is 15 residues. Germline loops: CDR1 SGHNT, CDR2 YYREEE (reference sequence). CDR3 DNA: TGTGCCAGCAGCTCACGTAGCGGGAGGGCGGAGACCCAGTACTTC. Translated, it gives CASSSRSGRAETQYF.

In this sample, this clonotype turned up many times. The rearrangement joins TRBV7-2 to TRBJ2-5; D unresolved. This CDR3 spans 13 amino acids. Germline CDR1 reads SGHTA; CDR2 reads FQGNSA. V lost 5 bases and J lost 5, with 12 bases in between. In DNA, the CDR3 is TGTGCCAGCAGCCGATTGGGTGGGGAGACCCAGTACTTC. Translating it yields CASSRLGGETQYF.

This clonotype was detected ten times or more. V gene TRBV11-2 combines with J gene TRBJ1-2; 11 bases fit TRBD1. V dropped 3 bases and J dropped 6; count of bases not matched to a gene: 9. Germline CDR1 is SGHAT and CDR2 is FQNNGV. The CDR3 runs to 16 residues. CDR3 region: CASSFVGQGALNGYTF. CDR3 nucleotide sequence: TGTGCCAGCAGCTTCGTCGGACAGGGGGCGCTTAATGGCTACACCTTC.

At least ten counts were recorded for this clonotype. This chain joins TRBV3-1 and TRBJ2-1; 15 bases match TRBD2. Trimming took 5 bases from V and 6 from J; bases not matched to a gene: 11. Germline-derived CDR1 and CDR2 are LGHDT and YNNKEL (reference sequence). This CDR3 spans 18 amino acids. The CDR3 DNA reads as TGTGCCAGCAGCTTCGAAGGACTAGCGGGAGGGCTTACCAATGAGCAGTTCTTC. Protein: CASSFEGLAGGLTNEQFF.

This clonotype was seen a few times. The CDR3 nucleotides read TGTGCCATCAGTGAACTAGGACAGGGGGATAATTCACCCCTCCACTTT. Its translation is CAISELGQGDNSPLHF. The chain has TRBV10-3 and TRBJ1-6, with 10 bases identical to TRBD1. Germline trimming cut 3 bases from V and 5 bases from J; bases unmatched to any gene: 4. CDR1 is ENHRY, CDR2 SYGVKD, per germline. CDR3 size: 16 residues.

This clonotype was counted many times. The chain combines TRBV2 with TRBJ1-2; tentative D call: TRBD1 (6 bases). Trimming pared 6 bases from V and 0 bases from J, leaving 14 bases between. This CDR3 has 15 amino acids. The V gene's germline CDR1 is SNHLY and CDR2 FYNNEI. The CDR3 sequence is CASSAQDRANYGYTF. CDR3 bases: TGTGCCAGCAGCGCCCAGGACAGAGCTAACTATGGCTACACCTTC.

At least ten counts were recorded for this clonotype. V is TRBV20-1 and J is TRBJ1-1; no clear D gene. V gave up 6 bases and J gave up 8 bases, with 13 bases separating them. This CDR3 is 11 amino acids long. CDR1 and CDR2 from the germline V gene are DFQATT and SNEGSKA (reference sequence). In nucleotides, the CDR3 is TGCAGTGCCCCTGGCCGGGGAGAAGCTTTCTTT. Translated, it gives CSAPGRGEAFF.